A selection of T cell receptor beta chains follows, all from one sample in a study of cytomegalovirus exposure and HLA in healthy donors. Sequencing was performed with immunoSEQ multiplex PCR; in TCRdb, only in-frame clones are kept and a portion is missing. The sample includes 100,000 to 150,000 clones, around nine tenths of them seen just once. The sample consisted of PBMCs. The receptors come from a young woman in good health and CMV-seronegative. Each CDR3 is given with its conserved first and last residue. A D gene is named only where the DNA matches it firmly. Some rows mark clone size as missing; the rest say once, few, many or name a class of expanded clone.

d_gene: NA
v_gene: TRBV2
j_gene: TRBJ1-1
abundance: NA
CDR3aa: CASLDRGAAFF
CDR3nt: TGTGCCAGCTTAGACCGAGGAGCAGCTTTCTTT

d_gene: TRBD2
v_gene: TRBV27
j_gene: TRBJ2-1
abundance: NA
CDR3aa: CASSPRAGGPYNEQFF
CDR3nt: TGTGCCAGCAGTCCCCGGGCGGGAGGGCCCTACAATGAGCAGTTCTTC

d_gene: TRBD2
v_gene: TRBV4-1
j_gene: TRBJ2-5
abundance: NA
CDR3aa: CASSQDDWGLPSGETQYF
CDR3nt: TGCGCCAGCAGCCAAGATGATTGGGGACTACCCTCGGGGGAGACCCAGTACTTC

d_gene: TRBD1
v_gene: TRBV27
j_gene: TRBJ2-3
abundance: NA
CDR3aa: CASNTGTARTDTQYF
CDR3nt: TGTGCCAGCAACACCGGGACAGCACGCACAGATACGCAGTATTTT

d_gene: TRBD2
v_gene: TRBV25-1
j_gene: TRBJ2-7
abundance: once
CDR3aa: CASSALTSGPTSSYEQYF
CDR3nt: TGTGCCAGCAGTGCCTTGACTAGCGGGCCAACTAGCTCCTACGAGCAGTACTTC

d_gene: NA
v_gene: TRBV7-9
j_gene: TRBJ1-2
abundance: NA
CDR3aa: CASSLPSGGYGYTF
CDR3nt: TGTGCCAGCAGCTTACCCTCGGGAGGATATGGCTACACCTTC

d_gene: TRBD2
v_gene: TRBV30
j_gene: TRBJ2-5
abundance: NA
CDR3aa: CAWTVAGTKYF
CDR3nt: TGTGCCTGGACCGTAGCGGGAACGAAGTACTTC

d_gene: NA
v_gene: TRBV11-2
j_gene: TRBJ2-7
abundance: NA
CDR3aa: CASSFRTGTYEQYF
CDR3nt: TGTGCCAGCAGCTTCCGTACAGGGACCTACGAGCAGTACTTC

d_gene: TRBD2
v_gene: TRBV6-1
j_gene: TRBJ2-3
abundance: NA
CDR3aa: CASSEWRERTDTQYF
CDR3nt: TGTGCCAGCAGTGAGTGGCGGGAGAGAACAGATACGCAGTATTTT

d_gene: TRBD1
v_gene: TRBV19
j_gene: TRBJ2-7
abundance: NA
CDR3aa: CASATTGYYEQYF
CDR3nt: TGTGCCAGTGCCACGACAGGGTACTACGAGCAGTACTTC

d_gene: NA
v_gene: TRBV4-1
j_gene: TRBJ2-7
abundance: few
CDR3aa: CASSQSGSVYEQYF
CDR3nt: TGCGCCAGCAGCCAATCGGGGTCGGTCTACGAGCAGTACTTC

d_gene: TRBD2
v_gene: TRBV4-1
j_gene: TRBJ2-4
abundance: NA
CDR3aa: CASSQDGLAANIQYF
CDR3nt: TGCGCCAGCAGCCAAGACGGGCTAGCGGCAAACATTCAGTACTTC

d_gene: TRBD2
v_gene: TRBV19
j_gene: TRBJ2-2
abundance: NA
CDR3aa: CASSKGQAGGNTGELFF
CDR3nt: TGTGCCAGTAGTAAGGGGCAAGCGGGAGGGAACACCGGGGAGCTGTTTTTT

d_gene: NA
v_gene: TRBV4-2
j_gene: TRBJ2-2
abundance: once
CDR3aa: CASSPPGTSTGELFF
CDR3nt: TGTGCCAGCAGCCCGCCCGGGACTTCCACCGGGGAGCTGTTTTTT

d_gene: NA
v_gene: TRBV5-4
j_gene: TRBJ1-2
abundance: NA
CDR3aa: CASSFQGSNGYTF
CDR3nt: TGTGCCAGCAGCTTCCAGGGAAGCAATGGCTACACCTTC

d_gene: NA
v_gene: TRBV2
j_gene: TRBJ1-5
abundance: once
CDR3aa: CASSGTFRVNQPQHF
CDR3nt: TGTGCCAGCAGTGGTACATTCCGGGTCAATCAGCCCCAGCATTTT

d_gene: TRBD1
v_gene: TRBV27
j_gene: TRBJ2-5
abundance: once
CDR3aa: CASSLEFGQGFETQYF
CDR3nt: TGTGCCAGCAGTTTAGAATTCGGACAGGGGTTTGAGACCCAGTACTTC

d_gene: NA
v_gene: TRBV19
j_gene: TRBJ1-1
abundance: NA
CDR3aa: CASSMGGLNTEAFF
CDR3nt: TGTGCCAGTAGTATGGGGGGACTGAACACTGAAGCTTTCTTT

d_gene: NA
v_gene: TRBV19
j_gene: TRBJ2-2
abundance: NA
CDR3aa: CASYRDKSFWNTGELFF
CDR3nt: TGTGCCAGTTACCGGGACAAATCATTTTGGAACACCGGGGAGCTGTTTTTT

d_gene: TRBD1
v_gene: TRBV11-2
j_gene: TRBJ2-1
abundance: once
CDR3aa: CASSQGQYNEQFF
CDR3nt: TGTGCCAGCAGCCAGGGACAGTACAATGAGCAGTTCTTC

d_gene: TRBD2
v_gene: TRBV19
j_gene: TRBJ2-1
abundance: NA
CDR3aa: CASSTSGGLYNEQFF
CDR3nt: TGTGCCAGTAGTACTAGCGGGGGCCTTTACAATGAGCAGTTCTTC

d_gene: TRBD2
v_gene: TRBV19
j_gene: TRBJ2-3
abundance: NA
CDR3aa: CASRKGLDGADTQYF
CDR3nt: TGTGCCAGTAGAAAGGGACTAGATGGTGCAGATACGCAGTATTTT

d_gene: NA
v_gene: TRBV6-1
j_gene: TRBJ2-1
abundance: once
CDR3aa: CASSSRGRSGDEQFF
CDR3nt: TGTGCCAGCAGTTCTCGTGGTCGGTCAGGGGATGAGCAGTTCTTC

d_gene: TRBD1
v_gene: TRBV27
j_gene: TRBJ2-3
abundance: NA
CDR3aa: CASSSATGDGTDTQYF
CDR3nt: TGTGCCAGCAGTTCGGCAACAGGGGATGGCACAGATACGCAGTATTTT